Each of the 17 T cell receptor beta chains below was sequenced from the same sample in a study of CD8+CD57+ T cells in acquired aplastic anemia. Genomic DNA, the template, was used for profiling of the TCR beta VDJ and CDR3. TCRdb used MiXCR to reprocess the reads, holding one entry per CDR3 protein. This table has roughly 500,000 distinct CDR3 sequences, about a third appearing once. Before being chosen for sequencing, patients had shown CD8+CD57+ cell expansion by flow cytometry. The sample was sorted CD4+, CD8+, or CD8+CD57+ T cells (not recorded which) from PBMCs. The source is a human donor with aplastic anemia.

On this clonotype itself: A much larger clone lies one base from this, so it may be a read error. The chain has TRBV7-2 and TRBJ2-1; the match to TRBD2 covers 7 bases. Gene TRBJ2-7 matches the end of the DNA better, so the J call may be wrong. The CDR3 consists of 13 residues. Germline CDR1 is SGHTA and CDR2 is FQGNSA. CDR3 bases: TGTGCCAGCAGCTCCCGGGACTACAATGAGCAGTACTTC. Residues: CASSSRDYNEQYF.

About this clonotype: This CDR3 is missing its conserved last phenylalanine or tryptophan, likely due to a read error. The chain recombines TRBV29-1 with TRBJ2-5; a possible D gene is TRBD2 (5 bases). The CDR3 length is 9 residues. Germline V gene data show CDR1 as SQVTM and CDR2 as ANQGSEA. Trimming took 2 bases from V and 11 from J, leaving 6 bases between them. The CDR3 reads CSVESGQYY. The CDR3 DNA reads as TGCAGCGTTGAATCGGGACAGTACTAC.

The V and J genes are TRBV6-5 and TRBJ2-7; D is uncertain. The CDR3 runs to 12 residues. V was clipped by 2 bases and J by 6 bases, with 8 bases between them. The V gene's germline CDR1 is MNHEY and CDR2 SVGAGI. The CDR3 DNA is TGTGCCAGCAGTTACCTCCTGGCCGAGCAGTACTTC. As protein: CASSYLLAEQYF.

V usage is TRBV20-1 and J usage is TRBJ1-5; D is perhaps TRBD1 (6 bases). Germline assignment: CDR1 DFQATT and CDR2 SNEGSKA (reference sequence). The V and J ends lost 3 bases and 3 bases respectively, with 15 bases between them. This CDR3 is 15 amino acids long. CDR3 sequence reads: CSASPDRALNQPQHF. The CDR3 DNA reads TGCAGTGCTAGCCCGGACAGAGCCCTCAATCAGCCCCAGCATTTT.

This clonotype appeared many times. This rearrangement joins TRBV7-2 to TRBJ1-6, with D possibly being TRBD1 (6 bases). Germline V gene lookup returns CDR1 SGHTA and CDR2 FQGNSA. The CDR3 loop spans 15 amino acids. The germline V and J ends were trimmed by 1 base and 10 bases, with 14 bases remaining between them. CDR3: CASSLGGARLSPLHF. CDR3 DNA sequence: TGTGCCAGCAGCTTAGGGGGGGCGAGATTATCACCCCTCCACTTT.

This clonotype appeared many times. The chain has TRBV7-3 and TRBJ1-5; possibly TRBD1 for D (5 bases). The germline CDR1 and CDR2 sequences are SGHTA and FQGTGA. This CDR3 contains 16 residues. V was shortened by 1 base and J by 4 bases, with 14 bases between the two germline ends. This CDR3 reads CASSLSQGRRNQPQHF. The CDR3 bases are TGTGCCAGCAGCTTAAGCCAGGGTCGTAGGAATCAGCCCCAGCATTTT.

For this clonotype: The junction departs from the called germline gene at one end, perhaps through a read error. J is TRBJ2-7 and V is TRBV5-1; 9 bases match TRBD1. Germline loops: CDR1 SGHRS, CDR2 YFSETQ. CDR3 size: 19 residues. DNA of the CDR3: TGCGCCAGCAGCTTGGGGGACAGGGCCCAACCTTTGACCTCCTACGAACAGTACTTC. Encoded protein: CASSLGDRAQPLTSYEQYF.

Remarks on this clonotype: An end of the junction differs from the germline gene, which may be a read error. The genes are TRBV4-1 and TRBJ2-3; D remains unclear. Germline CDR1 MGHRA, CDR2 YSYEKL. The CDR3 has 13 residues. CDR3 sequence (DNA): TGCGCCAGCAGCACCCCGAGCACAGACACGCAGTATTTT. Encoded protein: CASSTPSTDTQYF.

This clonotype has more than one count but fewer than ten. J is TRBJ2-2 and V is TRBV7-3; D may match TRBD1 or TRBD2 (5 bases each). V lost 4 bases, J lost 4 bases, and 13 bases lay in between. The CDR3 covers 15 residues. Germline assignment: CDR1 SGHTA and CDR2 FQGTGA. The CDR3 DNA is TGTGCCAGCAGCTCCTCCGGGACCCTCACCGGGGAGCTGTTTTTT. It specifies CASSSSGTLTGELFF.

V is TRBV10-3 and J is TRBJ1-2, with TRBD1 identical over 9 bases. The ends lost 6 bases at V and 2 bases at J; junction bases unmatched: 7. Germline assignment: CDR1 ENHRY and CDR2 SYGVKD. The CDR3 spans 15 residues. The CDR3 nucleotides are TGTGCCATCAGCGTCTCCGGGACAGGGAACTATGGCTACACCTTC. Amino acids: CAISVSGTGNYGYTF.

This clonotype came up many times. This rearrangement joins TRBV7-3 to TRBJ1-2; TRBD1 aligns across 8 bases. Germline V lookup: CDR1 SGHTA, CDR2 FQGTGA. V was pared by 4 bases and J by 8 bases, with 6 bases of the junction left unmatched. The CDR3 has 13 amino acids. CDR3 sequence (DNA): TGTGCCAGCAGCTCACAAGACAGGGGCGGCTACACCTTC. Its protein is CASSSQDRGGYTF.

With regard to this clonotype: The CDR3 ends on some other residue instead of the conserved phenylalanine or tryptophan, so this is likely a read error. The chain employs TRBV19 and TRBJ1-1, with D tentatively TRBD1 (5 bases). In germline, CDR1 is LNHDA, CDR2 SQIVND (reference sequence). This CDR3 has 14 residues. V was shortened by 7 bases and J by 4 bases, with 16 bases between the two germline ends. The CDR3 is CASILGRDGTEAFS. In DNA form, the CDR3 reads TGTGCCAGTATCCTGGGCAGGGATGGCACTGAAGCTTTCTCT.

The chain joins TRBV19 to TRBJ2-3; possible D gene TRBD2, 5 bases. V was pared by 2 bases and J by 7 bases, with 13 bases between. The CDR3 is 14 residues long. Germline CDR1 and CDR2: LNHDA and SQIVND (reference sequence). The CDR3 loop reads CASSISGTSYTQYF. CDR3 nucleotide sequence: TGTGCCAGTAGTATATCTGGAACTAGTTATACGCAGTATTTT.

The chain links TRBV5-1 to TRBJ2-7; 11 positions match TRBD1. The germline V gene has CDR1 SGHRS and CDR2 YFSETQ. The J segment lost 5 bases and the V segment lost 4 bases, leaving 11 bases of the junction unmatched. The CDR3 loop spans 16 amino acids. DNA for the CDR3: TGCGCCAGCAGCGCCCTGGGACAGGGGGGTTTAAACGAGCAGTACTTC. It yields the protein CASSALGQGGLNEQYF.

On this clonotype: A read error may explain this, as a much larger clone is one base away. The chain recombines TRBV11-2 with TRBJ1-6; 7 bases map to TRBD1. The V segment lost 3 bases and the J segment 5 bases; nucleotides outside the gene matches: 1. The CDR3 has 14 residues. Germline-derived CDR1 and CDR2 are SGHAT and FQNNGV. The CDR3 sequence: CASSFGTDNSPLHF. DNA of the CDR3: TGTGCCAGCAGCTTCGGGACAGATAATTCACCCCTCCACTTT.

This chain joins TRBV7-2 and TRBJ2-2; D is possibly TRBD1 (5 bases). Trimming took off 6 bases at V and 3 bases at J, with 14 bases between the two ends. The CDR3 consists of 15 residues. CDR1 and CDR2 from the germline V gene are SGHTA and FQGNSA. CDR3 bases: TGTGCCAGCAGAGGGCCCCCCAGGGACACCGGGGAGCTGTTTTTT. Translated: CASRGPPRDTGELFF.

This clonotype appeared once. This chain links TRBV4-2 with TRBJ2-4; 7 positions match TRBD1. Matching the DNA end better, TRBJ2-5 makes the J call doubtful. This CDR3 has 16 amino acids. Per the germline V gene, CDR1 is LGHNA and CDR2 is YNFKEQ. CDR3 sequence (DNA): TGTGCCAGCAGCCAAGTAGGCAGGGGGTCAGGGGAGACCCAGTACTTC. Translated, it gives CASSQVGRGSGETQYF.